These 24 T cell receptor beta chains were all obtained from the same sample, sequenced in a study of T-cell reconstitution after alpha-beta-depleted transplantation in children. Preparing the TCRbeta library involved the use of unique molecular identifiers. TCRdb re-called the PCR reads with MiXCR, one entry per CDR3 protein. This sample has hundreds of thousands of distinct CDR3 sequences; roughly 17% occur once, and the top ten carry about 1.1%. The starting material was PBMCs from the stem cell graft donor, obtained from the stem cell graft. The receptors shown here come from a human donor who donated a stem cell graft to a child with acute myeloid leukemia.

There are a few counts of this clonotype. Here the CDR3 reads CASSFGVSSPLHF. For the CDR3, the DNA is TGTGCCAGCAGTTTCGGAGTCAGTTCACCCCTCCACTTT. V gene TRBV28 combines with J gene TRBJ1-6; the D is unclear. V gave up 3 bases and J gave up 9 bases, with 9 bases separating them. The CDR3 contains 13 residues. Looked up from germline, CDR1 is MDHEN and CDR2 is SYDVKM.

The CDR3 DNA reads TGTGCCACCGGGAATTACGAGCAGTACGTC. Protein product: CATGNYEQYV. The rearrangement links TRBV21-1 to TRBJ2-7; the D call in the table, TRBD1, was not verified against the DNA. TRBV21-1 is shown as a pseudogene. The CDR3 spans 10 residues.

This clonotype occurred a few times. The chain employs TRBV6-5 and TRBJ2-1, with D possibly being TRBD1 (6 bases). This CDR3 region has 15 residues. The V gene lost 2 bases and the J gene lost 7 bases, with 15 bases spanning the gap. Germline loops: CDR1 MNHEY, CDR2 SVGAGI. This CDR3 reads CASSYPYGQGNEQFF. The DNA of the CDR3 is TGTGCCAGCAGTTACCCCTATGGGCAGGGGAATGAGCAGTTCTTC.

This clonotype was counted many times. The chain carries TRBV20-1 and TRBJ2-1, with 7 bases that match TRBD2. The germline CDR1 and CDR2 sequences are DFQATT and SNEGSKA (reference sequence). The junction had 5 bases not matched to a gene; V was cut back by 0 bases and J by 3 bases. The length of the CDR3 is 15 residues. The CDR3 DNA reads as TGCAGTGCTAGAGACTCGGGGACTATCTACAATGAGCAGTTCTTC. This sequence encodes CSARDSGTIYNEQFF.

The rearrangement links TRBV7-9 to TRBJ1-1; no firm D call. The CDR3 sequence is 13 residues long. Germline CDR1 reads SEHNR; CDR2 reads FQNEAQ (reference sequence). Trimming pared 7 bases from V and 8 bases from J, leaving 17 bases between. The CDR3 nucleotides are TGTGCCAGCACCGCCGACATGACAAGGGAAGCTTTCTTT. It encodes CASTADMTREAFF.

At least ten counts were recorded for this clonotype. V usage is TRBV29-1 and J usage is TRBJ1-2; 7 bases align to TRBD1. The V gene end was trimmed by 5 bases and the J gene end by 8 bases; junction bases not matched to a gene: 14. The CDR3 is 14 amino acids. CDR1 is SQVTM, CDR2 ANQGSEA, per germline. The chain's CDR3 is CSVFKGQAGGGYTF. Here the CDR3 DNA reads TGCAGCGTTTTCAAAGGACAGGCCGGCGGGGGCTACACCTTC.

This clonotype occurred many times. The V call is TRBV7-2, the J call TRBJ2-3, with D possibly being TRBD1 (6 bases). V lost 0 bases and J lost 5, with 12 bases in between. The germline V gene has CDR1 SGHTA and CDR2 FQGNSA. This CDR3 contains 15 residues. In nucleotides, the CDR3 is TGTGCCAGCAGCTTAGCGCAGGGGCGAGGAGATACGCAGTATTTT. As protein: CASSLAQGRGDTQYF.

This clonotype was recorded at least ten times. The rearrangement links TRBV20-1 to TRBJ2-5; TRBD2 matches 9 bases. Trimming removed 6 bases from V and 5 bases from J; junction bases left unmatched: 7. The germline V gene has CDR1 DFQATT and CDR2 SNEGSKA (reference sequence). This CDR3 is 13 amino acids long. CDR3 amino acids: CSARLAVRETQYF. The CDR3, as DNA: TGCAGTGCCCGACTAGCGGTCCGCGAGACCCAGTACTTC.

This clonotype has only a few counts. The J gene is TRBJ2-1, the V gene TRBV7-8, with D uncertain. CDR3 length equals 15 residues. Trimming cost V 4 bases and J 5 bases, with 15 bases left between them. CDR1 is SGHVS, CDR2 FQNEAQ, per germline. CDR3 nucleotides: TGTGCCAGCAGCTCGTACACACAGCCAAACAATGAGCAGTTCTTC. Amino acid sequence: CASSSYTQPNNEQFF. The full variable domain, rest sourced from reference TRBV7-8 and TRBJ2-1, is GAGVSQSPRYKVAKRGQDVALRCDPISGHVSLFWYQQALGQGPEFLTYFQNEAQLDKSGLPSDRFFAERPEGSVSTLKIQRTQQEDSAVYLCASSSYTQPNNEQFFGPGTRLTVL.

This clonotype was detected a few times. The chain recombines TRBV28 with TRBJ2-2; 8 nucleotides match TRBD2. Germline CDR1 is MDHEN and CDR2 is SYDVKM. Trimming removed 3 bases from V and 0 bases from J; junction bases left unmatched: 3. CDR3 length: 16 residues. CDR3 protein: CASSFPTSANTGELFF. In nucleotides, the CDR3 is TGTGCCAGCAGTTTTCCGACTAGCGCGAACACCGGGGAGCTGTTTTTT. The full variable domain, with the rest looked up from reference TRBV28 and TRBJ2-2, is DVKVTQSSRYLVKRTGEKVFLECVQDMDHENMFWYRQDPGLGLRLIYFSYDVKMKEKGDIPEGYSVSREKKERFSLILESASTNQTSMYLCASSFPTSANTGELFFGEGSRLTVL.

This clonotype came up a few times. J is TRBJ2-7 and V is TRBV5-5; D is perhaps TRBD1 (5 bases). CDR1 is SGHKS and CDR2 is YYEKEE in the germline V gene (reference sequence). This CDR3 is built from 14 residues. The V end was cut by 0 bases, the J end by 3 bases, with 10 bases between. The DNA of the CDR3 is TGTGCCAGCAGCTTGGAGTCAGGGAACTACGAGCAGTACTTC. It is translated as CASSLESGNYEQYF.

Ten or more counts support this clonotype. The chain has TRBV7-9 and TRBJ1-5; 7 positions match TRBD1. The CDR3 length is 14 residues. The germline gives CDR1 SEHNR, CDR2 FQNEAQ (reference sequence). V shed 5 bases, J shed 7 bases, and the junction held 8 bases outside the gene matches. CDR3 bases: TGTGCCAGCAGCCAGGGGGAGGGTTGGCAGCCCCAGCATTTT. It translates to CASSQGEGWQPQHF.

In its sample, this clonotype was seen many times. The CDR3 here is CAISRKGQGSYEQYV. CDR3 DNA sequence: TGTGCCATCAGTCGAAAAGGACAGGGAAGTTACGAGCAGTACGTC. The chain joins TRBV10-3 to TRBJ2-7; 8 bases are shared with TRBD1. From germline, CDR1 is ENHRY and CDR2 SYGVKD. The trim removed 5 bases at V and 4 bases at J, leaving 10 bases unmatched. The CDR3 sequence is 15 residues long.

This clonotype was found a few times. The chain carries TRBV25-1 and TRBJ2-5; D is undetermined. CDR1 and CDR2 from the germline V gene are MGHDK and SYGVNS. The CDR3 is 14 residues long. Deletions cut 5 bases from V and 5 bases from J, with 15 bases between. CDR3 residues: CASSPVGPPETQYF. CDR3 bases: TGTGCCAGCAGTCCAGTCGGTCCCCCGGAGACCCAGTACTTC.

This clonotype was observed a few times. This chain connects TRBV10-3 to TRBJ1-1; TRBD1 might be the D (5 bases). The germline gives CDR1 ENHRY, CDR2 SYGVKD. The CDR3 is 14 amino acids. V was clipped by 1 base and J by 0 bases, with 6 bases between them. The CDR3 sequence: CAISELQVNTEAFF. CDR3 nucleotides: TGTGCCATCAGTGAGTTACAGGTGAACACTGAAGCTTTCTTT.

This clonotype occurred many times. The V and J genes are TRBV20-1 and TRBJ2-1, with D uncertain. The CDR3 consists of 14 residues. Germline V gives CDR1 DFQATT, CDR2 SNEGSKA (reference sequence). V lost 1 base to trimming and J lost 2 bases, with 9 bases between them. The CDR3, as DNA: TGCAGTGCTAGAGGACATATCCCCTACAATGAGCAGTTCTTC. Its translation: CSARGHIPYNEQFF.

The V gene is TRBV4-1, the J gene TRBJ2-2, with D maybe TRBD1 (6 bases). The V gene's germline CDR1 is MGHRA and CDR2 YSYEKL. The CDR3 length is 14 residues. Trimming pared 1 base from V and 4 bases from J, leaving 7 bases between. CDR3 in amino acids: CASSQVGGTGELFF. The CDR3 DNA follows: TGCGCCAGCAGCCAAGTAGGGGGCACCGGGGAGCTGTTTTTT.

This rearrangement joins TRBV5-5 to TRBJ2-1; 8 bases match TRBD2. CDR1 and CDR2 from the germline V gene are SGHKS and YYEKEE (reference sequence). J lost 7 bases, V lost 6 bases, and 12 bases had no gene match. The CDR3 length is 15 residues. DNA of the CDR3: TGTGCCAGCACCCTAGGAGCGGGGGCCGTAAATGAGCAGTTCTTC. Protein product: CASTLGAGAVNEQFF.

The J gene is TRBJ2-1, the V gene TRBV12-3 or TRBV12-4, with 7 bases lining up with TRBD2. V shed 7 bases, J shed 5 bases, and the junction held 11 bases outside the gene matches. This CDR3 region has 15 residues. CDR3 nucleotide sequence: TGTGCCAGCACCATAGACCGGGACTACAACAATGAGCAGTTCTTC. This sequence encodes CASTIDRDYNNEQFF.

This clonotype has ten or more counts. CDR3 loop: CASSYSSTGGNTEAFF. The CDR3 DNA reads as TGTGCCAGCAGTTACTCCTCGACAGGGGGAAACACTGAAGCTTTCTTT. The chain joins TRBV6-5 to TRBJ1-1, with 9 bases fitting TRBD1. Trimming at V came to 0 bases and at J to 2 bases, leaving 4 bases not matched to a gene. CDR3 size: 16 residues. Germline CDR1 reads MNHEY; CDR2 reads SVGAGI.

The CDR3 bases are TGTGCCAGCAGCTTAGGGTCCGGGACAGGGGGTCAGCCCCAGCATTTT. Translation: CASSLGSGTGGQPQHF. The J gene is TRBJ1-5, the V gene TRBV7-2; 11 positions agree with TRBD1. V lost 1 base and J lost 6; bases outside the gene matches: 5. This CDR3 has 16 amino acids. Germline CDR1 is SGHTA and CDR2 is FQGNSA.

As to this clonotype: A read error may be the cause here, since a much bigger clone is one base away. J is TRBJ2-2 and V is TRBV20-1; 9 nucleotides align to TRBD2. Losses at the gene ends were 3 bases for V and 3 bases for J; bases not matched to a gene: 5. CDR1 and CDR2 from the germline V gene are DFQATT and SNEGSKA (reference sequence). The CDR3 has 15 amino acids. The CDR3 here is CSARRGGRDTGELFF. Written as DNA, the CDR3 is TGCAGTGCTAGGCGGGGGGGCCGCGACACCGGGGAGCTGTTTTTT.

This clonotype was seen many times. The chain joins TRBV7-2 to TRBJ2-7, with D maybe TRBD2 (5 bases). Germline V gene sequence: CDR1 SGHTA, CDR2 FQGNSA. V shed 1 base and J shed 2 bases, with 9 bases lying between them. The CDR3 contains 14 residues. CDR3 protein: CASSLVEGAYEQYF. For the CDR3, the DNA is TGTGCCAGCAGCTTAGTTGAGGGTGCCTACGAGCAGTACTTC.

The CDR3 nucleotides read TGCAGTGCTACCCGGGGGTGGGAGGACATTCAGTACTTC. Translated, it gives CSATRGWEDIQYF. V and J are TRBV20-1 and TRBJ2-4, with D possibly being TRBD2 (6 bases). V lost 4 bases and J lost 8, with 15 bases in between. CDR3 size: 13 residues. Germline loops: CDR1 DFQATT, CDR2 SNEGSKA (reference sequence).